The source of this T cell receptor beta chain is a study of OX40 agonist ivuxolimab in advanced cancers. Some clones are missing from TCRdb's copy, which holds only in-frame ones; the method was immunoSEQ multiplex PCR. The repertoire consists of 20,000 or so clones, with approximately 85% occurring once and the leading ten covering 2.5% to 3.5%. Germline V gene data show CDR1 as MGHRA and CDR2 as YSYEKL. The CDR3 has 18 residues. Trimming cost V 3 bases and J 6 bases; bases outside gene matches: 16. The chain joins TRBV4-1 to TRBJ2-1; TRBD1 matches 8 bases. The sequence came from an adult with an advanced solid tumor such as melanoma, head and neck, liver or kidney cancer. Sequences were derived from CD4+ or CD8+ T cells sorted from blood, sampled in a trial of the OX40 agonist ivuxolimab. The CDR3 loop is CASSQEAGAGGAINEQFF. The CDR3 DNA follows: TGCGCCAGCAGCCAGGAAGCCGGTGCAGGGGGCGCAATCAATGAGCAGTTCTTC.